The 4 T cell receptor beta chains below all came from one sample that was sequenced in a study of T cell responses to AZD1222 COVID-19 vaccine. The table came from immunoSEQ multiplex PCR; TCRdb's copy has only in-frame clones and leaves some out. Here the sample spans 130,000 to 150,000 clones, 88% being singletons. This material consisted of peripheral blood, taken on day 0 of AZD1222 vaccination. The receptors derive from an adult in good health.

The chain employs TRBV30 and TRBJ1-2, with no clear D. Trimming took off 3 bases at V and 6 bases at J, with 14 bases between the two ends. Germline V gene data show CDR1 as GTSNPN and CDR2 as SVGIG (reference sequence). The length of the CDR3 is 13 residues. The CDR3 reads CAWRAPEQHGYTF. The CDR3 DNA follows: TGTGCCTGGAGGGCTCCTGAGCAACATGGCTACACCTTC. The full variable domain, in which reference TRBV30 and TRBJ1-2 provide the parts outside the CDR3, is SQTIHQWPATLVQPVGSPLSLECTVEGTSNPNLYWYRQAAGRGLQLLFYSVGIGQISSEVPQNLSASRPQDRQFILSSKKLLLSDSGFYLCAWRAPEQHGYTFGSGTRLTVV.

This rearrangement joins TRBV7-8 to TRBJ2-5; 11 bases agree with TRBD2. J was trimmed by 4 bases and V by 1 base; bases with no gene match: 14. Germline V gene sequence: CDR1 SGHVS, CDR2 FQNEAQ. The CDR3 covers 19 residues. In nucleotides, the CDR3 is TGTGCCAGCAGCTTAGGACGTAGCGGGAGGGGGCTGGATAGAGAGACCCAGTACTTC. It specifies CASSLGRSGRGLDRETQYF.

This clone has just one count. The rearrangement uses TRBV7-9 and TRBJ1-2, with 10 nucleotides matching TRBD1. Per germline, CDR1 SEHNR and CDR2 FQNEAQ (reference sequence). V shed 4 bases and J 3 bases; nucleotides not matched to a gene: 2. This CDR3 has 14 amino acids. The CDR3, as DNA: TGTGCCAGCAGCTCCGGACAGGGGGACTATGGCTACACCTTC. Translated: CASSSGQGDYGYTF.

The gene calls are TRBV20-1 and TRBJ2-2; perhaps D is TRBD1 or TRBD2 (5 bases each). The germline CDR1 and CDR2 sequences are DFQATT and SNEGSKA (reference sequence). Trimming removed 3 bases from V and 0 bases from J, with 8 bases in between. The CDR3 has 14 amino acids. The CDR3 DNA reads TGCAGTGCTAGTGGGGGTACGAACACCGGGGAGCTGTTTTTT. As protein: CSASGGTNTGELFF.